Below, 20 T cell receptor beta chains from the same sample are listed, as sequenced in a study of blood T cell repertoires in COVID-19. Sequencing used immunoSEQ multiplex PCR; TCRdb keeps in-frame clones, though not all of them. In the table there are 350,000 to 450,000 clones, approximately 89% of which are singletons. The source material was PBMCs or T cells enriched from blood (not recorded which). These receptors were obtained from a woman aged 40 to 50 who had been exposed to COVID-19.

This sequence joins TRBV3-1 (or the pseudogene TRBV3-2) and TRBJ2-1, with TRBD2 matching over 9 bases. The V and J ends lost 4 bases and 7 bases, in that order; junction bases with no gene match: 5. The CDR3 spans 14 residues. The germline CDR1 and CDR2 sequences are LGHDT and YNNKEL (reference sequence). The DNA of the CDR3 is TGTGCCAGCAGCCGCCTTCTAGCGGGAAATGAGCAGTTCTTC. Translated, it gives CASSRLLAGNEQFF.

This clone was seen once. This sequence joins TRBV9 and TRBJ2-3; D possibly corresponds to TRBD1 (6 bases). The CDR3 sequence is 15 residues long. Germline values: CDR1 SGDLS, CDR2 YYNGEE. V lost 3 bases and J 0 bases, leaving 11 bases between the germline ends. The CDR3 region has the DNA TGTGCCAGCAGCGCGAAGGGGGTTAGCACAGATACGCAGTATTTT. It translates to CASSAKGVSTDTQYF.

J is TRBJ1-1 and V is TRBV15, with D possibly TRBD1 on 5 matching bases. Germline-derived CDR1 and CDR2 are LNHNV and YYDKDF (reference sequence). Trimming stripped 5 bases from V and 5 bases from J, with 15 bases between. The CDR3 has 14 amino acids. CDR3 in amino acids: CATSPEGVRTEAFF. CDR3 DNA: TGTGCCACCAGCCCCGAAGGGGTTCGGACTGAAGCTTTCTTT. Combining the CDR3 with reference TRBV15 and TRBJ1-1 gives the whole variable domain DAMVIQNPRYQVTQFGKPVTLSCSQTLNHNVMYWYQQKSSQAPKLLFHYYDKDFNNEADTPDNFQSRRPNTSFCFLDIRSPGLGDTAMYLCATSPEGVRTEAFFGQGTRLTVV.

The chain employs TRBV7-9 and TRBJ1-2; D possibly corresponds to TRBD1 (5 bases). The CDR3 totals 13 residues. The ends were cut back, 5 bases at V and 5 bases at J, with 12 bases in the middle. Germline V gives CDR1 SEHNR, CDR2 FQNEAQ (reference sequence). The DNA for the CDR3 is TGTGCCAGCAGCACCCCGGGGGATTATGGCTACACCTTC. Protein product: CASSTPGDYGYTF.

CDR3 in amino acids: CASSQGRAGGSHQQFF. Written as DNA, the CDR3 is TGTGCCAGCAGCCAAGGGAGGGCAGGGGGTTCTCATCAGCAGTTCTTC. The chain recombines TRBV14 with TRBJ2-1; a possible D gene is TRBD1 (7 bases). The CDR3 is 16 residues long. Germline CDR1 reads SGHDN; CDR2 reads FVKESK. Trimming shortened V by 1 base and J by 11 bases, and 21 bases separated the two germline ends.

The chain carries TRBV11-2 and TRBJ2-7; 8 bases fit TRBD1. V lost 5 bases and J lost 4; bases outside the gene matches: 10. This CDR3 has 15 amino acids. Germline CDR1 reads SGHAT; CDR2 reads FQNNGV. CDR3 amino acids: CASSRTGQGFYEQYF. The CDR3 bases are TGTGCCAGCAGCAGGACCGGACAGGGTTTTTACGAGCAGTACTTC.

This rearrangement joins TRBV29-1 to TRBJ1-1, with D unclear. This CDR3 region has 13 residues. CDR1 SQVTM and CDR2 ANQGSEA come from the germline V gene. V was cut by 7 bases and J by 10 bases, with 22 bases left in between. This CDR3 is CSATGISPDGAFF. As DNA, the CDR3 is TGCAGCGCAACCGGGATTTCACCCGACGGAGCTTTCTTT.

V usage is TRBV2 and J usage is TRBJ2-2; the D gene is possibly TRBD1 (5 bases). Germline CDR1 SNHLY, CDR2 FYNNEI. This CDR3 is 14 amino acids long. Trimming left V 6 bases short and J 3 bases short, with 11 bases between. The CDR3 sequence is CASRGTGYTGELFF. The CDR3 DNA is TGTGCCAGCAGAGGAACAGGTTACACCGGGGAGCTGTTTTTT.

This clone was detected only a few times. This chain joins TRBV30 and TRBJ2-3; 8 bases map to TRBD2. There are 14 residues in the CDR3. The germline V gene has CDR1 GTSNPN and CDR2 SVGIG (reference sequence). The ends lost 6 bases at V and 3 bases at J; junction bases unmatched: 8. CDR3 coding DNA: TGTGCCTGTCGCGGGGGGAGAGTAACAGATACGCAGTATTTT. It encodes CACRGGRVTDTQYF. The full variable domain, with the rest looked up from reference TRBV30 and TRBJ2-3, is SQTIHQWPATLVQPVGSPLSLECTVEGTSNPNLYWYRQAAGRGLQLLFYSVGIGQISSEVPQNLSASRPQDRQFILSSKKLLLSDSGFYLCACRGGRVTDTQYFGPGTRLTVL.

The chain carries TRBV27 and TRBJ1-2, with D maybe TRBD1 (6 bases). The CDR3 extends over 14 amino acids. Germline V CDR1 and CDR2: MNHEY, SMNVEV (reference sequence). With 5 bases removed from V and 11 bases from J, the gap between germline ends came to 21 bases. The CDR3 spells CASSLRQVPQGYTF. The CDR3, as DNA: TGTGCCAGCAGTCTTCGACAGGTCCCCCAGGGGTACACCTTC.

Concerning this clone itself: Other DNA sequences in the same sample also yield this CDR3. V and J are TRBV12-3 or TRBV12-4 and TRBJ1-3; D remains unclear. The V end was cut by 3 bases, the J end by 4 bases, with 4 bases between. The CDR3 is 12 residues long. DNA for the CDR3: TGTGCCAGCAGTTTCTCCGGAAACACCATATATTTT. This codes for CASSFSGNTIYF.

The chain uses TRBV5-4 and TRBJ2-3; tentative D call: TRBD2 (5 bases). The CDR3 is made up of 13 amino acids. Germline CDR1 reads SGHNT; CDR2 reads YYREEE (reference sequence). V dropped 4 bases and J dropped 6 bases, with 12 bases sitting between them. The CDR3 reads CASSGRLTDTQYF. As DNA, the CDR3 is TGTGCCAGCAGCGGCCGACTAACCGATACGCAGTATTTT.

The rearrangement joins TRBV30 to TRBJ1-1; D remains ambiguous. Trimming stripped 3 bases from V and 1 base from J, with 9 bases between. Per germline, CDR1 GTSNPN and CDR2 SVGIG (reference sequence). The CDR3 length is 13 residues. In nucleotides, the CDR3 is TGTGCCTGGAGGGCAGACACGAACACTGAAGCTTTCTTT. It yields the protein CAWRADTNTEAFF.

This rearrangement joins TRBV27 to TRBJ1-1; D is uncertain. The germline gives CDR1 MNHEY, CDR2 SMNVEV (reference sequence). The CDR3 consists of 16 residues. The V end lost 3 bases, the J end lost 0 bases, and 14 bases lay between the germline ends. CDR3 DNA sequence: TGTGCCAGCAGTTTTATTCAGTTCGGGATGAACACTGAAGCTTTCTTT. It yields the protein CASSFIQFGMNTEAFF.

The CDR3 loop reads CASSFTGTYNSPLHF. CDR3 in DNA: TGTGCCAGCAGTTTTACAGGGACCTATAATTCACCCCTCCACTTT. The chain is built from TRBV27 and TRBJ1-6, with D possibly matching TRBD1 (6 bases). This CDR3 comprises 15 residues. V dropped 3 bases and J dropped 2 bases, with 8 bases sitting between them. The germline gives CDR1 MNHEY, CDR2 SMNVEV (reference sequence).

The CDR3 loop is CATSDLGSGLALTDTQYF. Written as DNA, the CDR3 is TGTGCCACCAGTGATTTGGGGTCAGGACTAGCGTTAACAGATACGCAGTATTTT. The rearrangement links TRBV24-1 to TRBJ2-3, with 9 bases identical to TRBD2. Germline CDR1 and CDR2: KGHDR and SFDVKD. The CDR3 totals 18 residues. The ends lost 0 bases at V and 3 bases at J; junction bases unmatched: 9.

The rearrangement links TRBV20-1 to TRBJ1-1; no reliable D call. This CDR3 is built from 11 residues. Germline values: CDR1 DFQATT, CDR2 SNEGSKA (reference sequence). The chain's CDR3 is CTGLLNTEAFF. DNA for the CDR3: TGCACAGGACTTCTGAACACTGAAGCTTTCTTT.

This rearrangement joins TRBV19 to TRBJ2-7; D is possibly TRBD2 (5 bases). The CDR3 is 16 residues long. V lost 6 bases and J 4 bases, leaving 22 bases between the germline ends. Germline V gene data show CDR1 as LNHDA and CDR2 as SQIVND (reference sequence). Here the CDR3 reads CASRPGGRARNYEQYF. The CDR3, as DNA: TGTGCCAGTAGACCTGGAGGCCGAGCTCGAAATTACGAGCAGTACTTC.

CDR3 loop: CASSSAYEQYF. CDR3 nucleotides: TGTGCCAGCAGCTCCGCCTACGAGCAGTACTTC. The chain is built from TRBV11-3 and TRBJ2-7; D not certain. CDR1 SGHNT and CDR2 YENEEA come from the germline V gene. CDR3 size: 11 residues. V was cut by 4 bases and J by 2 bases, with 3 bases left in between. The whole variable domain, filled in from reference TRBV11-3 and TRBJ2-7, reads EAGVVQSPRYKIIEKKQPVAFWCNPISGHNTLYWYLQNLGQGPELLIRYENEEAVDDSQLPKDRFSAERLKGVDSTLKIQPAELGDSAVYLCASSSAYEQYFGPGTRLTVT.

The V and J genes are TRBV12-5 and TRBJ2-5, with D maybe TRBD2 (5 bases). Looked up from germline, CDR1 is LGHNT and CDR2 is FRNRAP. The length of the CDR3 is 13 residues. Deletions cut 7 bases from V and 2 bases from J, with 11 bases between. The chain's CDR3 is CASATGNQETQYF. The CDR3 DNA is TGTGCTAGTGCGACCGGGAATCAAGAGACCCAGTACTTC.